One and the same sample provided the 17 T cell receptor beta chains below, sequenced in a study of control samples from healthy donors and cancer patients. The data were produced by immunoSEQ multiplex PCR, yet TCRdb's version contains in-frame clones alone and is incomplete. The profile shows 65,000 to 75,000 clones, about 90% of them singletons. The source material was blood. The receptors were sampled from a woman aged 50 to 60 in good health.

V gene TRBV7-3 combines with J gene TRBJ1-6; D gene unclear. Looked up from germline, CDR1 is SGHTA and CDR2 is FQGTGA. V dropped 5 bases and J dropped 7 bases, with 9 bases sitting between them. The CDR3 contains 13 residues. CDR3 loop: CASSLEPNSPLHF. The CDR3 DNA sequence: TGTGCCAGCAGCCTCGAGCCAAATTCACCCCTCCACTTT.

The chain recombines TRBV5-1 with TRBJ2-1; D unresolved. The V end lost 4 bases, the J end lost 2 bases, and 10 bases lay between the germline ends. CDR1 and CDR2 (germline): SGHRS, YFSETQ. This CDR3 is 14 amino acids long. The CDR3 DNA reads as TGCGCCAGCAGCCCCATGGGTACCTACAATGAGCAGTTCTTC. It specifies CASSPMGTYNEQFF.

The V and J genes are TRBV19 and TRBJ2-2; D may be TRBD1 (6 bases). The germline gives CDR1 LNHDA, CDR2 SQIVND (reference sequence). The ends were cut back, 5 bases at V and 4 bases at J, with 11 bases in the middle. The CDR3 is 14 residues long. The CDR3 DNA sequence: TGTGCCAGTAGTTCCGACAGGATCACCGGGGAGCTGTTTTTT. Translating it yields CASSSDRITGELFF. The variable domain in full, with the rest retrieved from reference TRBV19 and TRBJ2-2, is DGGITQSPKYLFRKEGQNVTLSCEQNLNHDAMYWYRQDPGQGLRLIYYSQIVNDFQKGDIAEGYSVSREKKESFPLTVTSAQKNPTAFYLCASSSDRITGELFFGEGSRLTVL.

The chain uses TRBV6-6 and TRBJ2-4; 7 nucleotides agree with TRBD2. Germline V lookup: CDR1 MNHNY, CDR2 SVGAGI (reference sequence). This CDR3 has 12 amino acids. V gave up 4 bases and J gave up 14 bases; unmatched junction bases: 8. The CDR3 DNA reads TGTGCCAGCAGTTCGGCTTCTAGCGGCGAGTACTTC. Protein: CASSSASSGEYF.

The V call is TRBV6-1, the J call TRBJ2-7, with D perhaps matching TRBD1 or TRBD2 (5 bases each). Trimming cost V 3 bases and J 2 bases, with 14 bases left between them. The length of the CDR3 is 15 residues. Germline V gene data show CDR1 as MNHNS and CDR2 as SASEGT. CDR3 loop: CASSEQGRGPYEQYF. The CDR3 nucleotides are TGTGCCAGCAGTGAGCAGGGTCGGGGTCCCTACGAGCAGTACTTC.

The J gene is TRBJ1-5, the V gene TRBV28; unclear D gene. Per the germline V gene, CDR1 is MDHEN and CDR2 is SYDVKM. Trimming took 5 bases from V and 0 from J, leaving 11 bases between them. The CDR3 has 15 residues. The CDR3 DNA sequence: TGTGCCAGCAGTCCAGACCGCTATAGCAATCAGCCCCAGCATTTT. It translates to CASSPDRYSNQPQHF.

The V and J genes are TRBV18 and TRBJ2-1; D is unresolved. There are 15 residues in the CDR3. Trimming shortened V by 2 bases and J by 7 bases, and 15 bases separated the two germline ends. CDR1 and CDR2 (germline): KGHSH, LQKENI. The CDR3 DNA reads as TGTGCCAGCTCACCAAAACAAACCGGACGGAATGAGCAGTTCTTC. Amino acids: CASSPKQTGRNEQFF.

This clone was picked up a small number of times. The chain has TRBV7-8 and TRBJ2-7; unclear D gene. Trimming took off 2 bases at V and 0 bases at J, with 8 bases between the two ends. CDR3 size: 14 residues. Germline CDR1 reads SGHVS; CDR2 reads FQNEAQ. The CDR3: CASSLYGFSYEQYF. DNA for the CDR3: TGTGCCAGCAGCTTATACGGGTTCTCCTACGAGCAGTACTTC.

The CDR3 sequence: CASSLRFGQLNTEAFF. In nucleotides, the CDR3 is TGCGCCAGCAGCCTTAGGTTTGGACAGCTGAACACTGAAGCTTTCTTT. This chain uses TRBV4-1 with TRBJ1-1, with D perhaps matching TRBD1 (6 bases). In germline, CDR1 is MGHRA, CDR2 YSYEKL. The ends were cut back, 4 bases at V and 0 bases at J, with 15 bases in the middle. This CDR3 has 16 amino acids.

This chain joins TRBV19 and TRBJ2-5; 8 bases fit TRBD2. CDR3 length equals 14 residues. Trimming removed 7 bases from V and 3 bases from J; junction bases left unmatched: 7. The V gene's germline CDR1 is LNHDA and CDR2 SQIVND (reference sequence). This chain's CDR3 is CASMGGAGEETQYF. DNA of the CDR3: TGTGCCAGTATGGGGGGAGCGGGAGAAGAGACCCAGTACTTC.

The chain joins TRBV6-5 to TRBJ2-1, with unresolved D. Germline V gene sequence: CDR1 MNHEY, CDR2 SVGAGI. V was trimmed by 7 bases and J by 2 bases, leaving 15 bases between them. CDR3 size: 15 residues. The CDR3 loop is CASNPRRAAYNEQFF. Written as DNA, the CDR3 is TGTGCCAGCAACCCTCGTAGGGCTGCCTACAATGAGCAGTTCTTC.

In its sample, this clone was seen a few times. The CDR3 sequence: CASSQGLAEDTQYF. The CDR3 DNA is TGTGCCAGCAGCCAAGGACTAGCGGAAGATACGCAGTATTTT. The gene calls are TRBV7-2 and TRBJ2-3, with 10 bases aligning to TRBD2. Germline V gene lookup returns CDR1 SGHTA and CDR2 FQGNSA. After removal of 5 bases from V and 5 bases from J, the junction contained 4 bases not matched to a gene. There are 14 residues in the CDR3.

The chain joins TRBV5-4 to TRBJ1-6, with 8 bases identical to TRBD1. Germline V gene data show CDR1 as SGHNT and CDR2 as YYREEE (reference sequence). The CDR3 has 19 residues. After removal of 4 bases from V and 0 bases from J, the junction contained 12 bases not matched to a gene. CDR3 in DNA: TGTGCCAGCAGCGACTCACCTCGGACAGGGTTCTCCTATAATTCACCCCTCCACTTT. Translating it yields CASSDSPRTGFSYNSPLHF.

The rearrangement joins TRBV27 to TRBJ1-6; 8 bases are a match to TRBD1. The CDR3 is 15 amino acids. The germline gives CDR1 MNHEY, CDR2 SMNVEV (reference sequence). Trimming removed 6 bases from V and 6 bases from J; junction bases left unmatched: 7. CDR3 residues: CASSLRQGFNSPLHF. The CDR3 DNA reads TGTGCCAGCAGCTTAAGACAGGGGTTTAATTCACCCCTCCACTTT.

The rearrangement links TRBV29-1 to TRBJ2-7; D assignment may be TRBD1 or TRBD2 (5 bases each). This CDR3 is 13 amino acids long. Trimming pared 3 bases from V and 0 bases from J, leaving 9 bases between. Looked up from germline, CDR1 is SQVTM and CDR2 is ANQGSEA. The CDR3 bases are TGCAGCGTTGAGACGGGGCCCTCCTACGAGCAGTACTTC. Amino acids: CSVETGPSYEQYF.

The chain joins TRBV7-3 to TRBJ2-5; D might be TRBD1 (7 bases). Deletions cut 5 bases from V and 5 bases from J, with 9 bases between. Germline V gene lookup returns CDR1 SGHTA and CDR2 FQGTGA. This CDR3 is 12 amino acids long. CDR3 nucleotide sequence: TGTGCCAGCAGCGCGGGACAGGAGACCCAGTACTTC. The encoded protein is CASSAGQETQYF.

The chain couples TRBV30 to TRBJ1-5; TRBD1 might be the D (5 bases). CDR1 GTSNPN and CDR2 SVGIG come from the germline V gene (reference sequence). The CDR3 sequence is 15 residues long. Trimming left V 2 bases short and J 2 bases short, with 13 bases between. The CDR3: CAWSPHWGGNQPQHF. The DNA for the CDR3 is TGTGCCTGGAGTCCACACTGGGGCGGCAATCAGCCCCAGCATTTT. The entire variable domain, with the rest obtained from reference TRBV30 and TRBJ1-5, is as follows: SQTIHQWPATLVQPVGSPLSLECTVEGTSNPNLYWYRQAAGRGLQLLFYSVGIGQISSEVPQNLSASRPQDRQFILSSKKLLLSDSGFYLCAWSPHWGGNQPQHFGDGTRLSIL.